The clone carrying this TCR beta chain showed up many times. This record comes from a study of T cells after yellow fever vaccination. The germline V gene encodes CDR1 SGHAT and CDR2 FQNNGV. The ends were cut back, 1 base at V and 3 bases at J, with 14 bases in the middle. The CDR3 is 16 amino acids. TCRdb analysed the 5' RACE reads with MiXCR anew, one entry per CDR3 protein. The repertoire consists of about 130,000 distinct CDR3 sequences, with 6% to 8% occurring once and the leading ten covering just under 2.5%. The sample consisted of CD4+ T cells sorted from PBMCs, taken 10 to 11 days after the first yellow fever vaccination. The TCR sequence derives from a man aged 18 to 29 who received the YFV17D yellow fever vaccine. The chain links TRBV11-2 to TRBJ2-3, with D possibly TRBD1 on 6 matching bases. The CDR3 loop is CASSLVLQGWTDTQYF. CDR3 DNA: TGTGCCAGCAGCTTAGTCTTACAGGGTTGGACAGATACGCAGTATTTT.